Below, one TCR beta chain is given with its context. The antigen is unknown. The sample has other DNA sequences that encode this CDR3 too. Germline V gene data show CDR1 as MNHNS and CDR2 as SASEGT. The CDR3 contains 14 residues. Between the trimmed V and J ends, which lost 1 base and 1 base, there was a span of 6 bases. The data stem from a study of vaccination effects on CD4 cells after COVID-19. Study overall: Samples that were drawn after vaccination came a median of 72 days after the second dose.

Study-level points and caveats: Small numbers of convalescent patients limited the study. It also lacked early post-infection timepoints.

Generated by immunoSEQ multiplex PCR, the TCRdb table keeps only in-frame clones and is missing some. The table includes approximately 13,000 clones, 55% to 85% detected once. Antigen-specific CD4+ T cells were expanded (with viral peptide pools) by the ViraFEST assay ahead of sequencing. The authors isolated CD4+ T cells after about 10 days of culture. Two doses of either BNT162b2 or mRNA-1273 were given to each participant. Researchers reported culturing 2 million to 2.5 million PBMC in each well, adding approximately 9.4 IU/ml IL-2 and roughly 10 ug/ml peptides. The sample was CD4+ T cells from PBMCs cultured with SARS-CoV-2 spike peptides, taken after COVID-19 vaccination. The receptor's source is a human donor who received a COVID-19 vaccine. The chain recombines TRBV6-1 with TRBJ2-3; tentative D call: TRBD2 (5 bases). Written as DNA, the CDR3 is TGTGCCAGCAGTGAAGGAGCGGGCACAGATACGCAGTATTTT. It translates to CASSEGAGTDTQYF.